This T cell receptor (beta chain) was found in a study of blood T cell repertoires in COVID-19. In the study overall: Some COVID-19 samples were acute and others convalescent; all came from the United States, Italy and Spain. PBMCs, B-cell-depleted T cells, or T cells provided the cDNA or gDNA that made up the material.

Method: immunoSEQ multiplex PCR; TCRdb's copy keeps in-frame clones and lacks some. The table shows nearly 350,000 clones, with roughly 90% occurring only once. Patients of the Seattle cohort, enrolled during active infection, were followed longitudinally. Source material: peripheral blood. This TCR was sampled from a woman aged 70 to 79 with COVID-19, enrolled during active disease.

In DNA, the CDR3 is TGCAGCGCCGGGGGGGACGAAGCTTTCTTT. It translates to CSAGGDEAFF. V and J are TRBV29-1 and TRBJ1-1; D possibly corresponds to TRBD1 (5 bases). Trimming left V 7 bases short and J 8 bases short, with 11 bases between. This CDR3 has 10 residues. From germline, CDR1 is SQVTM and CDR2 ANQGSEA.